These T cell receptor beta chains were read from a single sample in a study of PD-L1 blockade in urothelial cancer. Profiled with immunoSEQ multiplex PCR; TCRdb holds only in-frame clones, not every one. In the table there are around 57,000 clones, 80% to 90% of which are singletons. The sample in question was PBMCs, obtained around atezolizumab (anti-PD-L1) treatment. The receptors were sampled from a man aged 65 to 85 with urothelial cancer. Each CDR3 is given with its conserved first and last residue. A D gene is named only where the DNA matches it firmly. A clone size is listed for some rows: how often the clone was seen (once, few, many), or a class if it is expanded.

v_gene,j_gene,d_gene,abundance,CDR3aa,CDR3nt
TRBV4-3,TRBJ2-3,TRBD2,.,CASSPQGTSGSTDTQYF,TGCGCCAGCAGCCCACAAGGGACTAGCGGGAGCACAGATACGCAGTATTTT
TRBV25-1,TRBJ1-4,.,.,CASSVVLGGGEKLFF,TGTGCCAGCAGTGTAGTTCTGGGGGGGGGCGAAAAACTGTTTTTT
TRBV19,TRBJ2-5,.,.,CAAGLQETQYF,TGTGCCGCGGGACTCCAAGAGACCCAGTACTTC
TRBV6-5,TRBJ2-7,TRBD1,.,CASSHQGVGSYEQYF,TGTGCCAGCAGCCACCAGGGGGTGGGCTCCTACGAGCAGTACTTC
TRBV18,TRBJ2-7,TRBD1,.,CASSPFGTGNEQYF,TGTGCCAGCTCACCCTTTGGGACAGGGAACGAGCAGTACTTC
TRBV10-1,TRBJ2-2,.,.,CASSEVGGGTGELFF,TGCGCCAGCAGTGAGGTGGGAGGTGGAACCGGGGAGCTGTTTTTT
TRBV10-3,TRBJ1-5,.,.,CAISESRGASNQPQHF,TGTGCCATCAGTGAGTCGCGGGGGGCGAGCAATCAGCCCCAGCATTTT
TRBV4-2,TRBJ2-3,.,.,CASSQDVGGDTQYF,TGTGCCAGCAGCCAAGATGTCGGCGGAGATACGCAGTATTTT
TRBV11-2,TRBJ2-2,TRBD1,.,CASHGTAGELFF,TGTGCCAGCCATGGGACAGCCGGGGAGCTGTTTTTT
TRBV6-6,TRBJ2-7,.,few,CASSYTTGPYEQYF,TGTGCCAGCAGTTACACGACAGGACCCTACGAGCAGTACTTC
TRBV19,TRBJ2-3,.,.,CASSIMLASTDTQYF,TGTGCCAGTAGTATTATGCTAGCAAGCACAGATACGCAGTATTTT
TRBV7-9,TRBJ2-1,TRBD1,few,CASSVRDRDSYNEQFF,TGTGCCAGCAGTGTCCGGGACAGGGACTCCTACAATGAGCAGTTCTTC
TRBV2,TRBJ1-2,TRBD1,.,CASRQGIHGYTF,TGTGCCAGCCGACAGGGCATTCATGGCTACACCTTC
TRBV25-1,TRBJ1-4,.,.,CASRTATNEKLFF,TGTGCCAGCCGGACAGCAACTAATGAAAAACTGTTTTTT
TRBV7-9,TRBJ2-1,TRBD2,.,CASSYGTSGREFF,TGTGCCAGCAGTTACGGGACTAGCGGGAGGGAGTTCTTC
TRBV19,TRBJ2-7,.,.,CASSRSHSYEQYF,TGTGCCAGTAGTAGGAGTCATTCCTACGAGCAGTACTTC
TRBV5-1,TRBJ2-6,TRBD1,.,CASLQGAGGANVLTF,TGCGCCAGTCTTCAGGGGGCGGGTGGGGCCAACGTCCTGACTTTC
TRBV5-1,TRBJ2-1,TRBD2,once,CASSLTGTSTYNEQFF,TGCGCCAGCAGCTTGACCGGGACTAGCACTTACAATGAGCAGTTCTTC
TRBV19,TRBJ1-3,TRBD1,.,CASTNTGEPGNTIYF,TGTGCCAGTACCAATACAGGGGAGCCTGGAAACACCATATATTTT
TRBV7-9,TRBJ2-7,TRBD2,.,CASSPGASGSYEQYF,TGTGCCAGCAGCCCTGGGGCTAGCGGATCCTACGAGCAGTACTTC
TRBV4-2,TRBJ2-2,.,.,CASSQRSSLTGELFF,TGTGCCAGCAGCCAACGGAGCAGCCTCACCGGGGAGCTGTTTTTT
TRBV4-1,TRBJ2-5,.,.,CASSPLGGAGETQYF,TGCGCCAGCAGCCCCCTTGGGGGGGCCGGGGAGACCCAGTACTTC
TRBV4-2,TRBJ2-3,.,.,CASSQDPNRGTDTQYF,TGTGCCAGCAGCCAAGACCCCAACCGGGGCACAGATACGCAGTATTTT
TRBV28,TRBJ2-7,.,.,CATQTPGNSYEQYF,TGTGCCACCCAAACCCCGGGGAACTCCTACGAGCAGTACTTC
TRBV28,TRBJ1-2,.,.,CASSLALYGYTF,TGTGCCAGCAGTTTGGCCCTGTATGGCTACACCTTC
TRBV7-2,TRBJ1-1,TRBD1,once,CASSYTGDTEAFF,TGTGCCAGCAGCTATACAGGGGACACTGAAGCTTTCTTT
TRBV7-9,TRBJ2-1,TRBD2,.,CAGGGSNKNNEQFF,TGTGCCGGGGGGGGGTCGAATAAAAACAATGAGCAGTTCTTC
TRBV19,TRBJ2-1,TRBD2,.,CASSGTSGLNSYNEQFF,TGTGCCAGTAGTGGGACTAGCGGGCTGAACTCCTACAATGAGCAGTTCTTC
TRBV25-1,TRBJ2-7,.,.,CASSVQGPGVEQYF,TGTGCCAGCAGTGTACAGGGCCCTGGGGTCGAGCAGTACTTC
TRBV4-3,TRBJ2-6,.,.,CASSHWGEAGANVLTF,TGCGCCAGCAGCCACTGGGGGGAAGCTGGGGCCAACGTCCTGACTTTC
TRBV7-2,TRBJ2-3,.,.,CASSLSTTGTAQYF,TGTGCCAGCAGCTTATCCACAACAGGGACCGCGCAGTATTTT
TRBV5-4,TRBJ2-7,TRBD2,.,CASSLATGLDTYEQYF,TGTGCCAGCAGCTTGGCCACGGGACTAGACACCTACGAGCAGTACTTC
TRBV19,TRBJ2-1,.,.,CASSMRGLGSYNEQFF,TGTGCCAGTAGTATGAGAGGACTTGGGTCCTACAATGAGCAGTTCTTC
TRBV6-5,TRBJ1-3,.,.,CASRQGNTIYF,TGTGCCAGCAGACAGGGAAACACCATATATTTT
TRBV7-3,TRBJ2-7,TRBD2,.,CASSLEGGRAAYEQYF,TGTGCCAGCAGCTTAGAGGGCGGGAGGGCCGCCTACGAGCAGTACTTC
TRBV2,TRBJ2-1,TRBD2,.,CASRGLAGVGNEQFF,TGTGCCAGCAGGGGACTAGCGGGAGTTGGCAATGAGCAGTTCTTC
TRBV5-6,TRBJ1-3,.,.,CASSFAGNTIYF,TGTGCCAGCAGCTTCGCTGGAAACACCATATATTTT
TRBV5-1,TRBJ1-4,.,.,CASSLVVARADEKLFF,TGCGCCAGCAGCTTGGTAGTGGCCAGGGCGGATGAAAAACTGTTTTTT
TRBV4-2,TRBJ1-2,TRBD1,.,CASSQERDSNYGYTF,TGTGCCAGCAGCCAAGAGCGGGACAGTAACTATGGCTACACCTTC